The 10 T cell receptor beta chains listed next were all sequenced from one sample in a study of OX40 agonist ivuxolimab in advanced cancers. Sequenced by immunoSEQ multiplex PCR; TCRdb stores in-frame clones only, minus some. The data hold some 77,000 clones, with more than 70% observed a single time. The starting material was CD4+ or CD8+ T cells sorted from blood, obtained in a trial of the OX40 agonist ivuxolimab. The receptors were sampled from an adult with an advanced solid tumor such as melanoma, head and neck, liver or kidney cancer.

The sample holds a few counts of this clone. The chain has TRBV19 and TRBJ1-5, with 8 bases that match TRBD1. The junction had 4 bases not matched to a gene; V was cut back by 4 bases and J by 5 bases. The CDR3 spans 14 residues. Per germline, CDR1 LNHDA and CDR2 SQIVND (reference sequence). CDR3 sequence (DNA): TGTGCCAGTAGTACGGGACAGGTGTATCAGCCCCAGCATTTT. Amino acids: CASSTGQVYQPQHF.

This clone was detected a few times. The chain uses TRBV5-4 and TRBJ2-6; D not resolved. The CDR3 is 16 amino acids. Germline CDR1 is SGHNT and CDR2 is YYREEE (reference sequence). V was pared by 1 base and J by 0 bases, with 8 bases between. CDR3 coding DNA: TGTGCCAGCAGCTTGCCCCCGACCTCTGGGGCCAACGTCCTGACTTTC. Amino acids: CASSLPPTSGANVLTF. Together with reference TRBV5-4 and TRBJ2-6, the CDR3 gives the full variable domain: ETGVTQSPTHLIKTRGQQVTLRCSSQSGHNTVSWYQQALGQGPQFIFQYYREEENGRGNFPPRFSGLQFPNYSSELNVNALELDDSALYLCASSLPPTSGANVLTFGAGSRLTVL.

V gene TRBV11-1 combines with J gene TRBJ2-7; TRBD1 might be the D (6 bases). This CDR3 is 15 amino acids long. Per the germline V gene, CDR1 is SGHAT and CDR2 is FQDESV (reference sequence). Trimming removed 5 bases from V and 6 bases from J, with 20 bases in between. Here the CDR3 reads CASSTLGAGDGEQYF. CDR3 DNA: TGTGCCAGCAGCACCTTAGGGGCAGGGGACGGCGAGCAGTACTTC.

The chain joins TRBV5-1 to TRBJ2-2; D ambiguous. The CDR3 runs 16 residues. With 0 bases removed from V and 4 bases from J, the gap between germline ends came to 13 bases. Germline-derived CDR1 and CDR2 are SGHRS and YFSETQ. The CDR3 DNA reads TGCGCCAGCAGCTTGGGACCATTTAGGTTCACCGGGGAGCTGTTTTTT. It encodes CASSLGPFRFTGELFF.

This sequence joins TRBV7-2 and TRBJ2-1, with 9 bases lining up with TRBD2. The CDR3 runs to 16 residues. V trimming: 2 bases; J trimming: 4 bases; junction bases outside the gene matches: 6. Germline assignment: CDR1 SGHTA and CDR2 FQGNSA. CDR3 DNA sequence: TGTGCCAGCAGCTTAAGGGTGACTAGCGGATACAATGAGCAGTTCTTC. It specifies CASSLRVTSGYNEQFF.

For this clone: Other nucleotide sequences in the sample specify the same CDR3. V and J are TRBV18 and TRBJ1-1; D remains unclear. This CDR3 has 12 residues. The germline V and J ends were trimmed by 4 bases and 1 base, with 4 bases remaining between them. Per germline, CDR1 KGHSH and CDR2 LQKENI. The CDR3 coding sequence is TGTGCCAGCTCACGGACGAACACTGAAGCTTTCTTT. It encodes CASSRTNTEAFF.

The chain's CDR3 is CAISDTSGRNEQFF. The DNA for the CDR3 is TGTGCCATCAGTGACACTAGCGGGAGAAATGAGCAGTTCTTC. The rearrangement uses TRBV10-3 and TRBJ2-1; 11 nucleotides align to TRBD2. The trim removed 3 bases at V and 7 bases at J, leaving 2 bases unmatched. The germline V gene encodes CDR1 ENHRY and CDR2 SYGVKD. CDR3 size: 14 residues.

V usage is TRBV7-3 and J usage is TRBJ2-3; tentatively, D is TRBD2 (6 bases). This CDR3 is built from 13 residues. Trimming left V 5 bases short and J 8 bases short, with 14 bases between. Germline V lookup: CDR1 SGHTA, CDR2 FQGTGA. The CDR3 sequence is CASSTNLGGTQYF. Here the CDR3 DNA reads TGTGCCAGCAGCACGAACTTGGGAGGTACGCAGTATTTT.

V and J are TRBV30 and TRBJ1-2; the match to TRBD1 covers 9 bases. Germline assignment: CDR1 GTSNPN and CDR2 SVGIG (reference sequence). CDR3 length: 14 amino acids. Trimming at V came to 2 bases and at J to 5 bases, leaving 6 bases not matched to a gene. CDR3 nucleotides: TGTGCCTGGAGTCCCGGGACAGGGTGGTATGGCTACACCTTC. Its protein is CAWSPGTGWYGYTF.

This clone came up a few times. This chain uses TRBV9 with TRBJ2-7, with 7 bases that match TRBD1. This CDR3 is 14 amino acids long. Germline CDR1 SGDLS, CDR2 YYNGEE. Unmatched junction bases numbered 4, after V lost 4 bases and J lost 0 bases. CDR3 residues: CASSPRQGSYEQYF. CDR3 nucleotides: TGTGCCAGCAGCCCGAGACAGGGCTCCTACGAGCAGTACTTC.